Included here is one T cell receptor beta chain sequence, with context. Its antigen is undetermined. The CDR3 has 15 residues. Germline CDR1 reads SGHTA; CDR2 reads FQGTGA. Trimming removed 0 bases from V and 9 bases from J; junction bases left unmatched: 5. These data belong to a study of cytomegalovirus exposure and HLA in healthy donors. This PCR relied on a set of 60 Vbeta primers and 13 Jbeta primers. Using immunoSEQ multiplex PCR, the repertoire was profiled, and TCRdb retains in-frame clones only, with some absent. The table lists around 180,000 clones, over 75% of them singletons, with 0.2% to 0.3% in the top ten. General study points: CMV antigen specificity was confirmed in vitro for a few CMV-associated chains. In a later analysis, HLA-C alleles had the fewest associated TCRs, DRB1 alleles the most.

Sequenced: PBMCs. The rearrangement links TRBV7-3 to TRBJ2-1; the match to TRBD2 covers 10 bases. The sequence came from a girl younger than two in good health and CMV-seronegative. The CDR3 sequence is CASSLTSGGAIEQFF. CDR3 bases: TGTGCCAGCAGCTTAACAAGCGGGGGGGCCATTGAGCAGTTCTTC. Complete variable domain (other parts from reference TRBV7-3 and TRBJ2-1): GAGVSQTPSNKVTEKGKYVELRCDPISGHTALYWYRQSLGQGPEFLIYFQGTGAADDSGLPNDRFFAVRPEGSVSTLKIQRTERGDSAVYLCASSLTSGGAIEQFFGPGTRLTVL.